This is a list of T cell receptor beta chains from one sample in a study of monozygotic twins with inflammatory bowel disease. TCRdb re-called the 5' RACE reads, yielding one record per CDR3 amino acid sequence without DNA. Its clone listing holds about 450,000 distinct CDR3 sequences. Sequencing was done on a sample of blood. Receptors were obtained from a human donor with ulcerative colitis or Crohn's disease, or a healthy co-twin of an affected twin (not recorded which). Each CDR3 is given with its conserved first and last residue. The order of the fields is V gene, J gene, CDR3 protein.

TRBV2,TRBJ2-2,CASRGLNGELFF
TRBV27,TRBJ2-3,CASSISTGDTDTQYF
TRBV5-5,TRBJ1-2,CASSPVSGVYGYTF
TRBV5-1,TRBJ2-3,CASSMTGGTDTQYF
TRBV20-1,TRBJ1-1,CRGWDNTEAFF
TRBV20-1,TRBJ1-2,CSASTANYGYTF
TRBV5-1,TRBJ1-2,CASQGGSGYGYTF
TRBV7-9,TRBJ2-6,CASSLTTGAGANVLTF
TRBV7-2,TRBJ2-7,CASSLLQASYEQYF
TRBV6-5,TRBJ1-3,CASSYEAGDTPGNTIYF
TRBV5-1,TRBJ1-1,CASRQGASYPGAFF
TRBV7-9,TRBJ1-1,CASSPSPGTGRNTEAFF
TRBV20-1,TRBJ1-6,CSAQRPASPLHF
TRBV28,TRBJ2-1,CASSQNPGQYNEQFF
TRBV7-9,TRBJ2-5,CASSKRERETQYF
TRBV7-2,TRBJ2-1,CASSAPGAVEQFF
TRBV11-2,TRBJ2-7,CASSLGPGQGLGTYEQYF
TRBV7-2,TRBJ1-3,CASSLGPHSGNTIYF
TRBV4-1,TRBJ1-2,CASSQDTTGNYGYTF
TRBV10-3,TRBJ1-2,CAISRGISYGYTF
TRBV10-3,TRBJ1-4,CAISDGRTVNEKLFF
TRBV7-2,TRBJ2-1,CASSPTSGTSGRSEQFF
TRBV6-1,TRBJ1-1,CASSGNRGGNTEAFF
TRBV7-9,TRBJ2-7,CASSLDLAGDYEQYF
TRBV7-9,TRBJ2-2,CASSRLLERTGELFF
TRBV6-5,TRBJ1-5,CASSSFPNQPQHF
TRBV10-3,TRBJ2-1,CAIGGRAGGFNEQFF
TRBV18,TRBJ2-3,CASSPPRRGTDTQYF
TRBV12-3/TRBV12-4,TRBJ1-5,CASSLRGLAPEQPQHF
TRBV4-2,TRBJ2-1,CASSQDSAGGNNEQFF
TRBV5-1,TRBJ2-5,CASSPGRGIGETQYF
TRBV4-1,TRBJ2-2,CASSQEVASGVTGELFF
TRBV7-2,TRBJ2-2,CASSFGTSGIGELFF